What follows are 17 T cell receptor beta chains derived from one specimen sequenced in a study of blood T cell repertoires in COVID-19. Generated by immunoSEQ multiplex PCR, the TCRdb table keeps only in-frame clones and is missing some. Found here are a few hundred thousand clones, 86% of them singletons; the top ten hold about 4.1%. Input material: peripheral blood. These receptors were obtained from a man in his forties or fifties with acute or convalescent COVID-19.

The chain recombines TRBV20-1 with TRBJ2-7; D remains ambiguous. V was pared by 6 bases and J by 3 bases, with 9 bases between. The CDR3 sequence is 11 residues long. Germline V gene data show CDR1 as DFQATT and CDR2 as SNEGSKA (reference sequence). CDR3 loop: CSARQIYEQYF. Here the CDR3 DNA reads TGCAGTGCGCGACAAATCTACGAGCAGTACTTC.

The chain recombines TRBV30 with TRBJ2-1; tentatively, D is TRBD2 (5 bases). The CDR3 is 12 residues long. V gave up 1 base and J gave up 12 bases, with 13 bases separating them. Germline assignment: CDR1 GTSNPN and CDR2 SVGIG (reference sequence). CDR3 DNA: TGTGCCTGGAGTGCCCTCGGGATTCCGCAGTTCTTC. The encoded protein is CAWSALGIPQFF.

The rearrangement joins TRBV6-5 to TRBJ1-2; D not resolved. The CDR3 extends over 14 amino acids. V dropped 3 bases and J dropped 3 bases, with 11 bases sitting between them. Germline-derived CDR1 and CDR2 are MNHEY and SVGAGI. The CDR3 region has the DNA TGTGCCAGCAGTTATTCTAGGATTTACTATGGCTACACCTTC. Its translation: CASSYSRIYYGYTF.

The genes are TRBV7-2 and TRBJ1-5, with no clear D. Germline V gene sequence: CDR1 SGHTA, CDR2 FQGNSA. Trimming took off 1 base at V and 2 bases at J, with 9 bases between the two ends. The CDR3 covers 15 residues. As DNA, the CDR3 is TGTGCCAGCAGCTTAGTGGCTGGTGGCAATCAGCCCCAGCATTTT. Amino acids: CASSLVAGGNQPQHF.

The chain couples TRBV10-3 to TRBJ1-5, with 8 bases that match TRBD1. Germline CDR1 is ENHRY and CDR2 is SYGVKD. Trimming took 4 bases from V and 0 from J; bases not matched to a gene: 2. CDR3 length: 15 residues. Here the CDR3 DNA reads TGTGCCATCAGTGGGACAGGGAATAGCAATCAGCCCCAGCATTTT. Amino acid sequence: CAISGTGNSNQPQHF.

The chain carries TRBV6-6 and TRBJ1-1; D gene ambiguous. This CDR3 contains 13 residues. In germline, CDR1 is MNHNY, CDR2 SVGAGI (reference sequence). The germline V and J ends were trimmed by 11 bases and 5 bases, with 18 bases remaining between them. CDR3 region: CAVARGSWTEAFF. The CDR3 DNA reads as TGTGCCGTTGCGCGAGGAAGTTGGACTGAAGCTTTCTTT.

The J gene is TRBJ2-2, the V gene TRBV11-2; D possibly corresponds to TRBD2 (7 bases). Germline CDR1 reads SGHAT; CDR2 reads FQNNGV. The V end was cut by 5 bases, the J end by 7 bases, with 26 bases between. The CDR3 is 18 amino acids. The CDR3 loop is CASSPLSLPGGRGGELFF. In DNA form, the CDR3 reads TGTGCCAGCAGCCCCCTCTCCCTTCCGGGGGGCCGCGGCGGGGAGCTGTTTTTT.

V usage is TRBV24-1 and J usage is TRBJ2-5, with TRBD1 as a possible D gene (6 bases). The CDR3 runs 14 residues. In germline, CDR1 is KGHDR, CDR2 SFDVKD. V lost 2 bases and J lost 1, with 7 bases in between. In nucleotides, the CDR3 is TGTGCCACCAGTGATTCAGGGGCCCAAGAGACCCAGTACTTC. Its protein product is CATSDSGAQETQYF.

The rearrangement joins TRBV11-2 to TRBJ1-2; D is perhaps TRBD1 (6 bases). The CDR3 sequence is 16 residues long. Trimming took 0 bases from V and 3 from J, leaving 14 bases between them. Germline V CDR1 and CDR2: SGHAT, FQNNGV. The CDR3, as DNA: TGTGCCAGCAGCTTAGACAGTGACAGGAGGTACTATGGCTACACCTTC. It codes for CASSLDSDRRYYGYTF.

In DNA form, the CDR3 reads TGTGCCAGCAGTTTTTTCCCAGGACAGGCCAACTATGGCTACACCTTC. Its protein product is CASSFFPGQANYGYTF. This sequence joins TRBV27 and TRBJ1-2; 7 positions agree with TRBD1. The CDR3 is made up of 16 amino acids. CDR1 and CDR2 (germline): MNHEY, SMNVEV (reference sequence). V lost 3 bases to trimming and J lost 2 bases; unmatched junction nucleotides: 9.

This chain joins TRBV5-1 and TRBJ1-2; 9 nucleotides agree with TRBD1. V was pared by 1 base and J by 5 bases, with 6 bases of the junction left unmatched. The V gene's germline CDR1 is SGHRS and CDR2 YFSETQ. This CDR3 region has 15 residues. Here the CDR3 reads CASSLRGQGIYGYTF. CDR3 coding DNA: TGCGCCAGCAGCTTGAGGGGACAGGGTATATATGGCTACACCTTC.

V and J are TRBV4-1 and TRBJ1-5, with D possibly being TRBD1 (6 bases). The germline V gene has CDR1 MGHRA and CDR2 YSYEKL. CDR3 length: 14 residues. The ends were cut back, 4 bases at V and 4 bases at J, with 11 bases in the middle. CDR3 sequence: CASSPRGFNQPQHF. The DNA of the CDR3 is TGCGCCAGCAGCCCCAGGGGATTTAATCAGCCCCAGCATTTT.

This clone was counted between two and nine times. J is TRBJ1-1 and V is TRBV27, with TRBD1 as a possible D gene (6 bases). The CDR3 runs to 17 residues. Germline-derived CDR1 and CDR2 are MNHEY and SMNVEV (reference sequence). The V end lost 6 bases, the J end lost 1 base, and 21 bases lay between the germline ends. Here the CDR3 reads CASSAGGARSRNTEAFF. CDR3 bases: TGTGCCAGCAGCGCGGGGGGGGCGAGGAGCAGGAACACTGAAGCTTTCTTT.

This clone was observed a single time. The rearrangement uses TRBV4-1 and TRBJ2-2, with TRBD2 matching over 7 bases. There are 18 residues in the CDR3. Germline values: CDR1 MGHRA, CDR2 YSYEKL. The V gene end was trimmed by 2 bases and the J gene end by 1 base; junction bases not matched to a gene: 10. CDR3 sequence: CASSQPPGLILNTGELFF. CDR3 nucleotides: TGCGCCAGCAGCCAACCTCCGGGACTAATTTTGAACACCGGGGAGCTGTTTTTT.

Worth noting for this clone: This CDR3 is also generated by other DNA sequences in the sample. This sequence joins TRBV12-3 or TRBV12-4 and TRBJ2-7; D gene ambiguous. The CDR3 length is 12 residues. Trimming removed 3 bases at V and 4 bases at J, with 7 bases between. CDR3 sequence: CASSFGPYEQYF. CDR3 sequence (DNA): TGTGCCAGCAGTTTTGGGCCTTACGAGCAGTACTTC.

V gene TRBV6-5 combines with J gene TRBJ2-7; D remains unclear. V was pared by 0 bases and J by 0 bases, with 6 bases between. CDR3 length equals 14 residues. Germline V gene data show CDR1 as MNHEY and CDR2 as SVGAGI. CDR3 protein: CASSYSGPSYEQYF. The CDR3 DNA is TGTGCCAGCAGTTACTCGGGCCCCTCCTACGAGCAGTACTTC.

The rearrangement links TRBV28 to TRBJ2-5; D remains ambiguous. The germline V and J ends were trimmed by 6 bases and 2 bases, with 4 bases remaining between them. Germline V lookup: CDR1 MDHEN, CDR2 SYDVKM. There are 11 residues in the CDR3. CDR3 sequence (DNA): TGTGCCAGCAGGACACAAGAGACCCAGTACTTC. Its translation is CASRTQETQYF.